The next 20 T cell receptor beta chains were all read from a single sample in a study of CD8 T cells in ankylosing spondylitis. In TCRdb, the 5' RACE reads were re-called with MiXCR into one record per CDR3 protein. The sample lists around 300,000 distinct CDR3 sequences, roughly 14% occurring once. Sequencing was performed on blood, either unsorted or a sorted T cell fraction (not recorded which). These receptors originate from a male donor with ankylosing spondylitis or in good health (not recorded which).

V usage is TRBV6-1 and J usage is TRBJ1-1; the match to TRBD1 covers 8 bases. J was trimmed by 5 bases and V by 7 bases; bases with no gene match: 12. There are 15 residues in the CDR3. The V gene's germline CDR1 is MNHNS and CDR2 SASEGT. The DNA of the CDR3 is TGTGCCAGCACGTACCTAGGACAGGGCTGGACTGAAGCTTTCTTT. It codes for CASTYLGQGWTEAFF.

This clonotype was seen a few times. The rearrangement uses TRBV2 and TRBJ2-7; no definite D call. Germline assignment: CDR1 SNHLY and CDR2 FYNNEI. CDR3 length equals 11 residues. Between the trimmed V and J ends, which lost 8 bases and 0 bases, there was a span of 5 bases. CDR3 region: CASLNSYEQYF. In DNA, the CDR3 is TGTGCCAGCCTAAACTCCTACGAGCAGTACTTC. The full variable domain, with the rest looked up from reference TRBV2 and TRBJ2-7, is EPEVTQTPSHQVTQMGQEVILRCVPISNHLYFYWYRQILGQKVEFLVSFYNNEISEKSEIFDDQFSVERPDGSNFTLKIRSTKLEDSAMYFCASLNSYEQYFGPGTRLTVT.

This clonotype was detected many times. The chain has TRBV29-1 and TRBJ2-1; 7 positions match TRBD1. Germline CDR1 reads SQVTM; CDR2 reads ANQGSEA. This CDR3 spans 12 amino acids. V was clipped by 7 bases and J by 4 bases; unmatched bases: 4. CDR3 in DNA: TGCAGCGCAGGGACAGTGTACAATGAGCAGTTCTTC. Residues: CSAGTVYNEQFF.

The chain is built from TRBV6-2 or TRBV6-3 and TRBJ1-1, with D perhaps matching TRBD1 (6 bases). CDR3 size: 16 residues. The germline gives CDR1 MNHEY, CDR2 SVGEGT. V dropped 6 bases and J dropped 0 bases, with 17 bases sitting between them. The CDR3 sequence: CASRPARDTLNTEAFF. The DNA of the CDR3 is TGTGCCAGCAGACCGGCCCGGGACACCCTGAACACTGAAGCTTTCTTT.

The rearrangement joins TRBV3-1 to TRBJ1-1; D is undetermined. The CDR3 length is 17 residues. Trimming stripped 2 bases from V and 1 base from J, with 17 bases between. Looked up from germline, CDR1 is LGHDT and CDR2 is YNNKEL (reference sequence). The CDR3 sequence: CASSQSKSERRNTEAFF. Written as DNA, the CDR3 is TGTGCCAGCAGCCAAAGTAAGTCGGAACGACGGAACACTGAAGCTTTCTTT.

This clonotype has at least ten counts. The chain combines TRBV12-3 or TRBV12-4 with TRBJ2-3; 13 bases are shared with TRBD2. V shed 5 bases, J shed 3 bases, and the junction held 5 bases outside the gene matches. CDR3 length: 16 residues. The CDR3 DNA is TGTGCCAGCAGTCCCCGGACTAGCGGGAGAACAGATACGCAGTATTTT. Amino acids: CASSPRTSGRTDTQYF.

V is TRBV20-1 and J is TRBJ2-1; D is unclear. V was clipped by 0 bases and J by 5 bases, with 5 bases between them. The length of the CDR3 is 12 residues. The germline V gene has CDR1 DFQATT and CDR2 SNEGSKA (reference sequence). The DNA of the CDR3 is TGCAGTGCTAGAGATCCGAACAATGAGCAGTTCTTC. It codes for CSARDPNNEQFF.

The chain combines TRBV27 with TRBJ1-3; TRBD1 is a possible D gene (5 bases). The germline V gene encodes CDR1 MNHEY and CDR2 SMNVEV (reference sequence). Between the trimmed V and J ends, which lost 6 bases and 0 bases, there was a span of 12 bases. This CDR3 contains 15 residues. CDR3 DNA: TGTGCCAGCAGCCCGGGACGGAGCTCTGGAAACACCATATATTTT. Protein: CASSPGRSSGNTIYF.

The V and J genes are TRBV5-6 and TRBJ1-2; D is uncertain. V lost 6 bases and J 8 bases, leaving 17 bases between the germline ends. The CDR3 sequence is 13 residues long. Germline V lookup: CDR1 SGHDT, CDR2 YYEEEE. CDR3: CASNRALLEGYTF. CDR3 DNA: TGTGCCAGCAACCGTGCCCTATTAGAAGGCTACACCTTC.

This clonotype occurred many times. The gene calls are TRBV7-2 and TRBJ2-3; no clear D. Germline V gene lookup returns CDR1 SGHTA and CDR2 FQGNSA. The V gene lost 3 bases and the J gene lost 0 bases, with 4 bases spanning the gap. This CDR3 region has 13 residues. The CDR3 loop is CASSFPSTDTQYF. The CDR3 nucleotides read TGTGCCAGCAGCTTTCCTAGCACAGATACGCAGTATTTT. Full variable domain (outside the CDR3, taken from reference TRBV7-2 and TRBJ2-3): GAGVSQSPSNKVTEKGKDVELRCDPISGHTALYWYRQSLGQGLEFLIYFQGNSAPDKSGLPSDRFSAERTGGSVSTLTIQRTQQEDSAVYLCASSFPSTDTQYFGPGTRLTVL.

There are a few counts of this clonotype. J is TRBJ2-7 and V is TRBV10-3; maybe TRBD2 (7 bases). The CDR3 is 13 amino acids. The germline V and J ends were trimmed by 8 bases and 6 bases, with 17 bases remaining between them. From germline, CDR1 is ENHRY and CDR2 SYGVKD. CDR3 coding DNA: TGTGCCATCCGACTTGGGGGGGGCACCGAGCAGTACTTC. Protein: CAIRLGGGTEQYF.

This clonotype has a handful of counts. The CDR3 nucleotides are TGCGCCAGCAGCTTCGGGGCGGCCCAAGAGACCCAGTACTTC. This encodes CASSFGAAQETQYF. The chain combines TRBV5-1 with TRBJ2-5, with D possibly being TRBD1 or TRBD2 (5 bases each). Germline CDR1 is SGHRS and CDR2 is YFSETQ. This CDR3 contains 14 residues. V was pared by 2 bases and J by 1 base, with 9 bases between.

On this clonotype itself: As the CDR3 is not closed by the conserved phenylalanine or tryptophan, this likely results from a read error. J is TRBJ2-7 and V is TRBV20-1, with 9 bases matching TRBD1. Per the germline V gene, CDR1 is DFQATT and CDR2 is SNEGSKA (reference sequence). The CDR3 contains 14 residues. Trimming cost V 2 bases and J 7 bases; bases outside gene matches: 9. CDR3 sequence: CSARYDRGRREQYL. In DNA, the CDR3 is TGCAGTGCTAGATATGACAGGGGGAGAAGGGAGCAGTACTTA.

V and J are TRBV4-1 and TRBJ2-2; D is possibly TRBD1 (5 bases). The V end lost 0 bases, the J end lost 1 base, and 12 bases lay between the germline ends. This CDR3 region has 17 residues. The V gene's germline CDR1 is MGHRA and CDR2 YSYEKL. CDR3 in DNA: TGCGCCAGCAGCCAAGAGCCCCCAGGGCGGAACACCGGGGAGCTGTTTTTT. It yields the protein CASSQEPPGRNTGELFF.

The rearrangement joins TRBV30 to TRBJ2-1, with D uncertain. V was pared by 0 bases and J by 2 bases, with 5 bases between. The CDR3 has 13 residues. Germline CDR1 reads GTSNPN; CDR2 reads SVGIG (reference sequence). Here the CDR3 reads CAWSVRPYNEQFF. DNA for the CDR3: TGTGCCTGGAGTGTCCGACCCTACAATGAGCAGTTCTTC.

This chain uses TRBV27 with TRBJ1-1; 10 nucleotides match TRBD1. Trimming at V came to 9 bases and at J to 5 bases, leaving 12 bases not matched to a gene. Germline V gene sequence: CDR1 MNHEY, CDR2 SMNVEV (reference sequence). The CDR3 loop spans 15 amino acids. The CDR3 region is CASSRETGGTTEAFF. In nucleotides, the CDR3 is TGTGCCAGTTCTAGGGAGACAGGGGGCACGACTGAAGCTTTCTTT.

The chain couples TRBV4-1 to TRBJ2-1; 12 bases match TRBD2. The CDR3 runs to 16 residues. Germline trimming cut 4 bases from V and 8 bases from J; bases unmatched to any gene: 9. Germline CDR1 and CDR2: MGHRA and YSYEKL. For the CDR3, the DNA is TGCGCCAGCAGCCCCTTCCGGACTAGCGGGAACGATGAGCAGTTCTTC. Amino acids: CASSPFRTSGNDEQFF.

This clonotype has only a few counts. The V call is TRBV5-1, the J call TRBJ2-7; the D is unclear. The CDR3 consists of 14 residues. Germline CDR1 reads SGHRS; CDR2 reads YFSETQ. V shed 0 bases and J shed 0 bases, with 7 bases lying between them. As DNA, the CDR3 is TGCGCCAGCAGCTTGGGGGCGCTCTCCTACGAGCAGTACTTC. This encodes CASSLGALSYEQYF.

CDR3 nucleotides: TGTGCCAGCAGTGACAGAGGGCGCGGATCCTATGGCTACACCTTC. This codes for CASSDRGRGSYGYTF. V usage is TRBV12-3 or TRBV12-4 and J usage is TRBJ1-2; D perhaps matches TRBD1 (5 bases). The CDR3 has 15 amino acids. Trimming pared 5 bases from V and 4 bases from J, leaving 17 bases between.

The J gene is TRBJ2-3, the V gene TRBV20-1; D unclear. The germline CDR1 and CDR2 sequences are DFQATT and SNEGSKA (reference sequence). V lost 1 base and J lost 3, with 5 bases in between. The CDR3 is 12 residues long. CDR3 nucleotides: TGCAGTGCTAGAGGGAAGACAGATACGCAGTATTTT. Translation: CSARGKTDTQYF.